Detailed here is one T cell receptor beta chain. The sample holds one count of this clone. The target of this receptor is not known. Base qualities are not at hand, and no much larger clone is one base apart. The Qiagen DNeasy kit was used to extract genomic DNA both from unsorted PBMCs and from the negatively selected CD4+ and CD8+ fractions. TCR beta CDR3 regions were amplified by immunoSEQ multiplex PCR using primers annealing to V and J segments. Amplification bias was minimized using a synthetic immune receptor repertoire, and residual bias was removed computationally after sequencing. The authors processed their data as follows. Custom Python scripts were used to quantify repertoire diversity as the Shannon entropy index. Unsorted, CD4+ and CD8+ repertoires were analyzed separately, except for combined analyses in which CD4+ and CD8+ sequences were merged in silico. Clonal expansion was defined as a frequency increase of at least 2-fold after treatment compared with C1D1, and clones undetected at baseline were assigned a pseudocount of 0.5. Singleton clones were defined as clones with 0 or 1 copy at C1D1, and non-singleton clones were defined as clones with 2 or more copies. By matching protein sequences in sorted samples from the same patient, clones expanded in unsorted samples were annotated as CD4+, CD8+ or unknown. Wilcoxon tests were applied to paired samples to test diversity changes from C1D1 to C4D1. What TCRdb holds here is the immuneACCESS table cut down to in-frame rearrangements. Part of the clones is not present; checked against another copy, under half of the missing clones reflect an unresolved V gene, and the others are unexplained. V and J calls and clone size are copied from that table; D and trimming were computed from the DNA. The sample table contains tens of thousands of clones; only one count was recorded for almost 85% of them. Jointly, the top ten make up about 9.9% of the sample.

Interpreted using the paper, the time point label stands for: cycle 2 day 1 (C2D1) of nivolumab. Every trial patient had relapsed following autologous stem cell transplantation, and prior brentuximab vedotin exposure was what differed among cohorts A, B and C. The trial cohort was composed of about 58 patients with relapsed/refractory classical Hodgkin lymphoma, for whom complete response, partial response or progressive disease was recorded as best overall response. In the multi-cohort phase II CheckMate 205 trial, trial patients received single-agent nivolumab. An independent review committee assessed best overall response by applying the 2007 International Working Group response criteria. Trial PBMCs were collected immediately before nivolumab initiation (C1D1) and during therapy at cycle 2 day 1 and cycle 4 day 1. After peripheral blood was drawn into 8 mL Vacutainer Cell Preparation Tubes, PBMCs were isolated by centrifugation and then cryopreserved.

This sample is drawn from a study of PD-1 blockade in classical Hodgkin lymphoma (TCRdb year 2020). General notes on the study: Nivolumab dosing was 3 mg/kg intravenously every 2 weeks, continuing until either disease progression or unacceptable toxicity. A peripheral blood immune signature of response to PD-1 blockade in classical Hodgkin lymphoma was defined using TCR beta sequencing and CyTOF.

Reading the germline V gene gives CDR1 SGHVS and CDR2 FQNEAQ. V is clipped by 1 base and J by 4 bases, and the sequence between their germline boundaries is 13 bases long. The CDR3 covers 15 residues, taking in both the cysteine and the phenylalanine. Only CDR3 DNA remains: 45 bases, in frame from the first base. Summary of the overall study and its limitations: The study was restricted to a single clinical trial cohort, and the causes of repertoire differences, possibly disease activity or prior therapy, were left undefined. Trial patients achieving complete response had baseline diversity similar to newly diagnosed patients, whereas partial responders and progressors had significantly lower diversity. Baseline TCR diversity was reported to be lower in newly diagnosed patients than in healthy donors, and even lower in relapsed/refractory patients. CD4+ but not CD8+ TCR diversity rose significantly by C4D1 (p=0.0027 vs p=0.16), most apparent in complete responders (p=0.02). Lower diversity was seen in patients whose nivolumab began less than 1 year after ASCT, and these patients were left out of later analyses so that immune reconstitution would not confound the results.

In this chain, TRBV7-8 is recombined with TRBJ1-2; no D gene call is confident. The sequence came from a human donor with classical Hodgkin lymphoma. Sequenced here: peripheral blood mononuclear cells (PBMCs), sampled before the second cycle of nivolumab. The CDR3 here reads CASSLGQVPIYGYTF. The DNA sequence follows: TGTGCCAGCAGCTTAGGTCAGGTCCCCATCTATGGCTACACCTTC.